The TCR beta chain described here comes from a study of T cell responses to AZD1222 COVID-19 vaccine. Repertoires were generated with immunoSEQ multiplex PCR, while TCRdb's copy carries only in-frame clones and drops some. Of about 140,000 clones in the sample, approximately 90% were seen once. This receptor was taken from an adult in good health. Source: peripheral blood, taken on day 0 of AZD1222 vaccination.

CDR3 sequence: CAWSNKGTEAFF. The CDR3 nucleotides read TGTGCCTGGAGTAATAAGGGCACTGAAGCTTTCTTT. The chain is built from TRBV30 and TRBJ1-1; no clear D. The V and J ends lost 2 bases and 4 bases respectively, with 8 bases between them. The length of the CDR3 is 12 residues. CDR1 is GTSNPN, CDR2 SVGIG, per germline (reference sequence).